This T cell receptor (beta chain) was profiled in a study of radiation and T cells in renal cell carcinoma. The method was immunoSEQ multiplex PCR; TCRdb's version includes in-frame clones alone and lacks a portion of them. The table records approximately 20,000 clones, roughly 64% of them present only once. The V end lost 1 base, the J end lost 10 bases, and 15 bases lay between the germline ends. This CDR3 spans 14 amino acids. From germline, CDR1 is SGHTS and CDR2 YDEGEE. Treatment defined: 15 Gy SBRT to primary tumor, nephrectomy 4 weeks later. This clone was observed a handful of times. The genes are TRBV5-8 and TRBJ2-1; unclear D gene. This specimen was tumor tissue, taken from a patient whose treatment included radiotherapy and nephrectomy. The clonotype comes from a woman between 65 and 79 years old with renal cell carcinoma. DNA of the CDR3: TGTGCCAGCAGCTTGTATAGAGTAGCTTGGGAGCAGTTCTTC. Translating it yields CASSLYRVAWEQFF.